This TCR beta chain was profiled in a study of blood T cell repertoires in COVID-19. This clone was found once. TCRdb's table, derived via immunoSEQ multiplex PCR, lists solely in-frame clones and lacks some. The sample contains roughly 150,000 clones, 75% to 85% of which appear only once. The TCR sequence derives from a woman aged 55-70 years with COVID-19, enrolled during active disease. The sample taken for sequencing was peripheral blood.

CDR3: CSAGGGSTYEQYF. CDR3 sequence (DNA): TGCAGCGCGGGGGGGGGTTCTACCTACGAGCAGTACTTC. V is TRBV29-1 and J is TRBJ2-7, with TRBD2 matching over 8 bases. The CDR3 length is 13 residues. J was trimmed by 2 bases and V by 7 bases; bases with no gene match: 7. The germline CDR1 and CDR2 sequences are SQVTM and ANQGSEA.